This TCR beta chain was obtained from a study of glioma-infiltrating T cells. The study, taken as a whole, reports: Non-neoplastic patients had below-expected tissue-blood divergence, while all gliomas exceeded expectation. Tissue and blood shared very few CDR3 sequences.

Unmatched junction bases numbered 20, after V lost 3 bases and J lost 0 bases. In germline, CDR1 is DFQATT, CDR2 SNEGSKA (reference sequence). This CDR3 is 22 amino acids long. TCR alpha and beta CDR3 regions were amplified from RNA using iRepertoire nested multiplex PCR. TCRdb analysed the multiplex PCR reads with MiXCR anew, one entry per CDR3 protein. Of around 120,000 distinct CDR3 sequences listed, under 30% were seen once; the top ten hold around 28%. This clonotype was seen more than once but under ten times. Its antigen is as yet unknown. The sample taken for sequencing was glioma tissue, nonneoplastic brain tissue, or PBMCs (not recorded which). V gene TRBV20-1 combines with J gene TRBJ1-6; 10 nucleotides align to TRBD1. The receptor was derived from a human donor with low-grade glioma or glioblastoma, undergoing nonglioma brain surgery, or in good health (not recorded which). The DNA of the CDR3 is TGCAGTGCTAGTCCACCAAGGGGGTCTGGGACAGGGGCAAGCTCCTATAATTCACCCCTCCACTTT. It yields the protein CSASPPRGSGTGASSYNSPLHF.